A selection of T cell receptor beta chains follows, all from one sample in a study of CD8 T cells in ankylosing spondylitis. TCRdb reanalysed the 5' RACE reads using MiXCR and keeps one entry per CDR3 protein. Of 250,000 or so distinct CDR3 sequences listed, about 10% are singletons. Sequenced sample: blood, either unsorted or a sorted T cell fraction (not recorded which). The receptors shown here come from a male donor with ankylosing spondylitis or in good health (not recorded which). CDR3s include the opening cysteine and the closing phenylalanine or tryptophan. Fields, in order: D gene, clone size, V gene, J gene, CDR3 protein, CDR3 DNA. A D gene is named only where the DNA matches it firmly. A clone size is listed for some rows: how often the clone was seen (once, few, many), or a class if it is expanded.

D gene: -
clone size: few
V gene: TRBV25-1
J gene: TRBJ2-7
CDR3 protein: CASSEFRRTHEQYF
CDR3 DNA: TGTGCCAGCAGTGAATTCCGGAGGACCCACGAGCAGTACTTC

D gene: -
clone size: many
V gene: TRBV24-1
J gene: TRBJ1-2
CDR3 protein: CATSTSDRPYGYTF
CDR3 DNA: TGTGCCACCAGTACGTCGGACAGACCCTATGGCTACACCTTC

D gene: TRBD2
clone size: many
V gene: TRBV12-3/TRBV12-4
J gene: TRBJ2-2
CDR3 protein: CASTWGGSTGELFF
CDR3 DNA: TGTGCCAGCACCTGGGGCGGGAGTACCGGGGAGCTGTTTTTT

D gene: TRBD1
clone size: few
V gene: TRBV6-1
J gene: TRBJ2-4
CDR3 protein: CASSDRGFGKNIQYF
CDR3 DNA: TGTGCCAGCAGCGACAGGGGGTTCGGCAAAAACATTCAGTACTTC

D gene: TRBD2
clone size: -
V gene: TRBV12-3/TRBV12-4
J gene: TRBJ2-3
CDR3 protein: CASSLVASGAGDTQYF
CDR3 DNA: TGTGCCAGCAGTTTAGTGGCTAGCGGGGCCGGGGATACGCAGTATTTT

D gene: -
clone size: many
V gene: TRBV5-1
J gene: TRBJ1-2
CDR3 protein: CASSFGEGRPYGYTF
CDR3 DNA: TGCGCCAGCAGCTTTGGGGAGGGCAGGCCCTATGGCTACACCTTC

D gene: -
clone size: many
V gene: TRBV29-1
J gene: TRBJ2-2
CDR3 protein: CSAYKNTNTGELFF
CDR3 DNA: TGCAGCGCTTACAAGAATACGAACACCGGGGAGCTGTTTTTT

D gene: -
clone size: many
V gene: TRBV12-3/TRBV12-4
J gene: TRBJ2-2
CDR3 protein: CASRQENTGELFF
CDR3 DNA: TGTGCCAGCAGACAGGAGAACACCGGGGAGCTGTTTTTT

D gene: TRBD1
clone size: many
V gene: TRBV15
J gene: TRBJ2-2
CDR3 protein: CATDGGTGDNTGELFF
CDR3 DNA: TGTGCCACCGACGGCGGGACAGGGGACAACACCGGGGAGCTGTTTTTT

D gene: -
clone size: many
V gene: TRBV20-1
J gene: TRBJ2-3
CDR3 protein: CSARRDRSTDTQYF
CDR3 DNA: TGCAGTGCACGTCGGGACCGAAGCACAGATACGCAGTATTTT

D gene: -
clone size: many
V gene: TRBV7-2
J gene: TRBJ1-5
CDR3 protein: CASSLGTESWSNQPQHF
CDR3 DNA: TGTGCCAGCAGCTTAGGAACGGAATCGTGGAGCAATCAGCCCCAGCATTTT

D gene: -
clone size: many
V gene: TRBV15
J gene: TRBJ1-2
CDR3 protein: CATSRTRGGYYGYTF
CDR3 DNA: TGTGCCACCAGCAGAACGCGAGGGGGGTACTATGGCTACACCTTC

D gene: TRBD2
clone size: few
V gene: TRBV4-1
J gene: TRBJ2-3
CDR3 protein: CASRDGTRGTDTQYF
CDR3 DNA: TGCGCCAGCAGAGACGGGACTAGGGGCACAGATACGCAGTATTTT

D gene: TRBD2
clone size: many
V gene: TRBV3-1
J gene: TRBJ2-4
CDR3 protein: CASSNSGNGENIQYF
CDR3 DNA: TGTGCCAGCAGCAATAGCGGGAACGGTGAAAACATTCAGTACTTC

D gene: -
clone size: many
V gene: TRBV5-1
J gene: TRBJ2-3
CDR3 protein: CASSLVEGDADTQYF
CDR3 DNA: TGCGCCAGCAGCTTGGTGGAAGGAGACGCAGATACGCAGTATTTT

D gene: -
clone size: few
V gene: TRBV7-9
J gene: TRBJ1-1
CDR3 protein: CASSLASGSHTEAFF
CDR3 DNA: TGTGCCAGCAGCTTAGCTTCAGGGTCTCACACTGAAGCTTTCTTT

D gene: TRBD1
clone size: few
V gene: TRBV2
J gene: TRBJ2-3
CDR3 protein: CANRTGTDTQYF
CDR3 DNA: TGTGCCAACCGGACAGGGACAGATACGCAGTATTTT

D gene: -
clone size: -
V gene: TRBV5-1
J gene: TRBJ2-7
CDR3 protein: CASSLMSGSDEQYF
CDR3 DNA: TGCGCCAGCAGCTTGATGTCAGGGAGTGACGAGCAGTACTTC

D gene: -
clone size: -
V gene: TRBV18
J gene: TRBJ2-2
CDR3 protein: CASSPLSLYNTGELFF
CDR3 DNA: TGTGCCAGCTCACCACTTAGCCTATACAACACCGGGGAGCTGTTTTTT

D gene: -
clone size: many
V gene: TRBV20-1
J gene: TRBJ1-1
CDR3 protein: CSARKGRSVTEAFF
CDR3 DNA: TGCAGTGCTAGAAAGGGGAGGTCGGTCACTGAAGCTTTCTTT

D gene: TRBD1
clone size: many
V gene: TRBV28
J gene: TRBJ1-2
CDR3 protein: CASLLQGNYGYTF
CDR3 DNA: TGTGCCAGCTTACTACAGGGGAACTATGGCTACACCTTC

D gene: -
clone size: few
V gene: TRBV12-3/TRBV12-4
J gene: TRBJ1-2
CDR3 protein: CASSFGVNYGYTF
CDR3 DNA: TGTGCCAGCAGTTTCGGGGTTAACTATGGCTACACCTTC

D gene: -
clone size: many
V gene: TRBV5-1
J gene: TRBJ1-2
CDR3 protein: CASSLVLDNYGYTF
CDR3 DNA: TGCGCCAGCAGCCTAGTGTTGGATAACTATGGCTACACCTTC

D gene: TRBD1
clone size: many
V gene: TRBV5-1
J gene: TRBJ2-7
CDR3 protein: CASSQDRGHEQYF
CDR3 DNA: TGCGCCAGCAGCCAGGACAGGGGACACGAGCAGTACTTC